Listed below are T cell receptor beta chains from one sample, sequenced in a study of T cells after somatic rescue of genetic block. Sequencing was performed with immunoSEQ multiplex PCR; in TCRdb, only in-frame clones are kept and a portion is missing. Here the sample spans about 14,000 clones, about three quarters being singletons. Sequencing was done on a sample of peripheral blood mononuclear cells (PBMCs). These receptors all come from a man aged 18 to 30. Each CDR3 is given without its conserved first and last residue. Some rows mark clone size as missing; the rest say once, few, many or name a class of expanded clone.

J | V | size | CDR3
TRBJ2-6 | TRBV19 | once | ASRSRYGANVLT
TRBJ2-1 | TRBV29-1 | - | SHYSAYNEQF
TRBJ1-3 | TRBV7-2 | few | ASSPRQGRRSGNTIY
TRBJ1-5 | TRBV5-6 | - | ASSFRSLGGFQH
TRBJ2-7 | TRBV25-1 | - | ASSGGFAYEQY
TRBJ2-2 | TRBV4-2 | once | ASSQIPRDRGSTSNTGELF
TRBJ2-7 | TRBV10-3 | - | AISATGIGAYEQY
TRBJ2-1 | TRBV5-5 | - | ASSPPLSYNEQF
TRBJ1-4 | TRBV6-5 | medium-sized | ASSSPRQANEKLF
TRBJ1-1 | TRBV9 | - | ASSVIGTEAF
TRBJ2-1 | TRBV21-1 | few | ASSTLAGACEQF
TRBJ1-6 | TRBV30 | - | AWSVFERSPLH
TRBJ2-5 | TRBV7-7 | - | ASSLSLAVPETQY
TRBJ1-2 | TRBV7-9 | - | ASSFDQGQGNYGYT
TRBJ2-5 | TRBV13 | - | ASSLGLAGGQETQY
TRBJ1-3 | TRBV6-5 | - | ASSYSQGSGNTIY
TRBJ2-5 | TRBV18 | - | ASSPQYVETQY
TRBJ2-3 | TRBV6-6 | - | ASSRQGRTDTQY
TRBJ2-3 | TRBV9 | - | ASSEGRRTSGGPGDTQY
TRBJ2-1 | TRBV4-1 | - | ASSQEGLVYNEQF
TRBJ1-5 | TRBV28 | - | ASSSYPQGGSNQPQH
TRBJ2-7 | TRBV14 | - | ASSQGLAGAYEQY
TRBJ2-7 | TRBV7-7 | - | ASSYRGQLGLYEQY
TRBJ2-5 | TRBV12-2 | - | ASRLVCGLAVSIQY